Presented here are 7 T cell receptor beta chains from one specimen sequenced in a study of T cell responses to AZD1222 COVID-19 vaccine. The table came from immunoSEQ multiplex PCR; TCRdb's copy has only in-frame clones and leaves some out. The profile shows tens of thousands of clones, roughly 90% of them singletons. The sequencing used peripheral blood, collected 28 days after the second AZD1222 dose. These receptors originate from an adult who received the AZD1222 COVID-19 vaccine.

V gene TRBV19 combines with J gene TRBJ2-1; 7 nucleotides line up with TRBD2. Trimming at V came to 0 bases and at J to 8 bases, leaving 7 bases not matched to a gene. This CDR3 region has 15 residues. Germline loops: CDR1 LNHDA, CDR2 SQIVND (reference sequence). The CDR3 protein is CASSIDRLRGDEQFF. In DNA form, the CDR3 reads TGTGCCAGTAGTATAGACAGACTACGGGGGGATGAGCAGTTCTTC.

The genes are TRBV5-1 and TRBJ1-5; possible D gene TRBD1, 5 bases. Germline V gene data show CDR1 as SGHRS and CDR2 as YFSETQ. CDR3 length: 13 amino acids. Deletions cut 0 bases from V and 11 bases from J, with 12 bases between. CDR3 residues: CASSLVRGGAQHF. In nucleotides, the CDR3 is TGCGCCAGCAGCTTGGTTCGGGGCGGAGCCCAGCATTTT.

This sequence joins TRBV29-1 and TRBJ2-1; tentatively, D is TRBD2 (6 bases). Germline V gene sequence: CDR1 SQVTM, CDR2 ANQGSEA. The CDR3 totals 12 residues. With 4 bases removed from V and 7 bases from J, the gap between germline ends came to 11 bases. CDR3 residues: CSVVPGVNEQFF. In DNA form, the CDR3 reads TGCAGCGTTGTACCGGGGGTTAATGAGCAGTTCTTC.

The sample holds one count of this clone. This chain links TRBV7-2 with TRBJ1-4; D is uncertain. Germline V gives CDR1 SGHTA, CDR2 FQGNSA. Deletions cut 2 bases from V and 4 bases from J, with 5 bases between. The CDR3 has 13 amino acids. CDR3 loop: CASSLSRNEKLFF. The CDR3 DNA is TGTGCCAGCAGCTTAAGCCGTAATGAAAAACTGTTTTTT.

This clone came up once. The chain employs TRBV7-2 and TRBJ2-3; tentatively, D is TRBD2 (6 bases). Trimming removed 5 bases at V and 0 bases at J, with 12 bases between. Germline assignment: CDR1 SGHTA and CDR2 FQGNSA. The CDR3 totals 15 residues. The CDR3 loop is CASSLSGGSTDTQYF. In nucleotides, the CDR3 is TGTGCCAGCAGCCTTAGCGGAGGGAGCACAGATACGCAGTATTTT.

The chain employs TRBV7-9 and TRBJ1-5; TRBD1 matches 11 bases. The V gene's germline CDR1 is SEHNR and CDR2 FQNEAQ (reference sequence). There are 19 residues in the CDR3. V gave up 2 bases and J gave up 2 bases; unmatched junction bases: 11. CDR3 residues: CASSLFPGQGVSGNQPQHF. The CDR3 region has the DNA TGTGCCAGCAGCTTATTTCCGGGACAGGGGGTATCGGGCAATCAGCCCCAGCATTTT.

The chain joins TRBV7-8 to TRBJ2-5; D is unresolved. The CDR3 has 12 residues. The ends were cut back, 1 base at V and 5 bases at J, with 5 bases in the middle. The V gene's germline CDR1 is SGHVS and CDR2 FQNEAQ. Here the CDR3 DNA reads TGTGCCAGCAGCTTAGATAGGGAGACCCAGTACTTC. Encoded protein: CASSLDRETQYF.